Included here is one T cell receptor (beta chain) sequence, with context. Its antigen remains unknown. The V gene's germline CDR1 is MNHEY and CDR2 SMNVEV (reference sequence). This CDR3 is 14 amino acids long. V lost 6 bases, J lost 5 bases, and 17 bases lay in between. The entry originates in a study of CD4 T cells in relation to SARS-CoV-2 and coronaviruses. General study results and limits: Crossreactivity was assessed only for spike protein, not other viral proteins. Approximately 65% of donors had memory CD4+ clonotypes crossrecognizing SARS-CoV-2 and common cold coronavirus spike.

Before the COVID-19 pandemic, during about 2010-2018, CD4+ T cells were taken from unexposed donors. Naive and memory CD4+ T cells were separated from cryopreserved PBMCs. Produced via immunoSEQ multiplex PCR; TCRdb's table is partial and in-frame only. This table has roughly 63,000 clones, about 94% appearing once. This TCR came from a human donor in good health. Material for sequencing was naive CD4+ T cells from PBMCs. This sample's subset: naive CD4+ T cells isolated by negative enrichment. This chain connects TRBV27 to TRBJ2-7; D perhaps matches TRBD1 (5 bases). The CDR3 reads CASRPLRQSHEQYF. The CDR3 DNA sequence: TGTGCCAGCAGGCCACTAAGACAGTCTCACGAGCAGTACTTC.